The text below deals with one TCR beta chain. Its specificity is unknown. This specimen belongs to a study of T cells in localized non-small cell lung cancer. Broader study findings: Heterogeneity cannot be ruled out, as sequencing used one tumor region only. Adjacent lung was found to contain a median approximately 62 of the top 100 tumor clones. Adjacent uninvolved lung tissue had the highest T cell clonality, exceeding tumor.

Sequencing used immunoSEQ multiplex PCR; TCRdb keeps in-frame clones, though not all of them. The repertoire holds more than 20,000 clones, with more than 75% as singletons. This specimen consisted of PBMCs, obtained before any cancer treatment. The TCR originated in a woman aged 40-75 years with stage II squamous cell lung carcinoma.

CDR3 nucleotide sequence: TGCGCCAGCAGCTTGGGACCCACTTGGGAGACCCAGTACTTC. It yields the protein CASSLGPTWETQYF. The chain links TRBV5-1 to TRBJ2-5; D is uncertain. The V end lost 0 bases, the J end lost 5 bases, and 11 bases lay between the germline ends. The length of the CDR3 is 14 residues. Germline CDR1 reads SGHRS; CDR2 reads YFSETQ.